This TCR beta chain was sequenced during a study of CD8 T cells in Susac syndrome. With random hexamers, reverse transcription was performed on roughly 0.5 to 1 ug of RNA. A multiplex approach, immunoSEQ multiplex PCR, amplified TCR beta CDR3 across 54 Vbeta and 13 Jbeta. From the immunoSEQ multiplex PCR reads, TCRdb called clonotypes with MiXCR, one entry per CDR3 protein. This table holds about 90,000 distinct CDR3 sequences, 80% to 95% found once. Germline CDR1 SGHTA, CDR2 FQGNSA. V was trimmed by 1 base and J by 4 bases, leaving 11 bases between them. The CDR3 contains 14 residues. Matching for age and sex applied to the controls, who were healthy donors. TEMRA cells were FACS-enriched and CD8+ and CD4+ T cells negatively isolated.

The TCR was taken from a human donor in good health. Sequencing was done on a sample of CD8+ T cells from PBMCs. J is TRBJ2-7 and V is TRBV7-2; D gene ambiguous. The chain's CDR3 is CASSLEPSIYEQYF. The CDR3 DNA reads TGTGCCAGCAGCTTAGAGCCGTCGATATACGAGCAGTACTTC.